This entry concerns a single TCR beta chain. The antigen is unknown. The data were obtained in a study of OX40 agonist ivuxolimab in advanced cancers. Study-wide context: Of mixed ages from about 20 to 90 and averaging roughly 60 years, the group was about 86% male.

Using immunoSEQ multiplex PCR, the repertoire was profiled, and TCRdb retains in-frame clones only, with some absent. The sample includes more than 65,000 clones, 88% of them seen just once. The study, taken as a whole, reports: There were, on average, more expanded clones in CD8+ T cells than in CD4+.

The junction had 5 bases not matched to a gene; V was cut back by 8 bases and J by 5 bases. Germline CDR1 and CDR2: LNHDA and SQIVND (reference sequence). This CDR3 comprises 13 residues. The chain carries TRBV19 and TRBJ2-2; TRBD2 agrees at 7 bases. This receptor was taken from an adult with an advanced solid tumor such as melanoma, head and neck, liver or kidney cancer. The specimen comprised CD4+ or CD8+ T cells sorted from blood, sampled in a trial of the OX40 agonist ivuxolimab. In DNA form, the CDR3 reads TGTGCCAGTCGTAAGGGACTAACCGGGGAGCTGTTTTTT. Its translation: CASRKGLTGELFF.